The 2 T cell receptor beta chains below all came from one sample that was sequenced in a study of OX40 agonist ivuxolimab in advanced cancers. Sequencing used immunoSEQ multiplex PCR; TCRdb keeps in-frame clones, though not all of them. This table has fewer than 30,000 clones, under 85% appearing once. This material consisted of CD4+ or CD8+ T cells sorted from blood, taken in a trial of the OX40 agonist ivuxolimab. Receptors were obtained from an adult with an advanced solid tumor such as melanoma, head and neck, liver or kidney cancer.

The chain is built from TRBV5-1 and TRBJ1-1; D is ambiguous. In germline, CDR1 is SGHRS, CDR2 YFSETQ. The V end was cut by 4 bases, the J end by 3 bases, with 13 bases between. The CDR3 is made up of 14 amino acids. The CDR3 sequence: CASSAQDLDTEAFF. The CDR3 coding sequence is TGCGCCAGCAGCGCTCAGGACCTGGACACTGAAGCTTTCTTT.

This sequence joins TRBV4-2 and TRBJ2-1; 15 bases are a match to TRBD2. CDR1 and CDR2 (germline): LGHNA, YNFKEQ. The CDR3 runs to 17 residues. Trimming removed 2 bases from V and 11 bases from J; junction bases left unmatched: 10. DNA of the CDR3: TGTGCCAGCAGCCAATTGACCGGGACTAGCGGGGGGATAAAGCAGTTCTTC. Protein sequence: CASSQLTGTSGGIKQFF.